This T cell receptor (beta chain) was recorded in a study of control samples from healthy donors and cancer patients. Sequencing used immunoSEQ multiplex PCR; TCRdb keeps in-frame clones, though not all of them. The data contain fewer than 200,000 clones, roughly 89% of them singletons. V dropped 5 bases and J dropped 7; count of bases not matched to a gene: 11. CDR1 MNHEY and CDR2 SMNVEV come from the germline V gene (reference sequence). This CDR3 region has 15 residues. Sequenced: blood. This clonotype was obtained from a woman in her 50s in good health. The chain joins TRBV27 to TRBJ1-5; the match to TRBD1 covers 7 bases. CDR3 sequence: CASSPLRQGGQPQHF. For the CDR3, the DNA is TGTGCCAGCAGTCCACTCAGACAGGGAGGACAGCCCCAGCATTTT.